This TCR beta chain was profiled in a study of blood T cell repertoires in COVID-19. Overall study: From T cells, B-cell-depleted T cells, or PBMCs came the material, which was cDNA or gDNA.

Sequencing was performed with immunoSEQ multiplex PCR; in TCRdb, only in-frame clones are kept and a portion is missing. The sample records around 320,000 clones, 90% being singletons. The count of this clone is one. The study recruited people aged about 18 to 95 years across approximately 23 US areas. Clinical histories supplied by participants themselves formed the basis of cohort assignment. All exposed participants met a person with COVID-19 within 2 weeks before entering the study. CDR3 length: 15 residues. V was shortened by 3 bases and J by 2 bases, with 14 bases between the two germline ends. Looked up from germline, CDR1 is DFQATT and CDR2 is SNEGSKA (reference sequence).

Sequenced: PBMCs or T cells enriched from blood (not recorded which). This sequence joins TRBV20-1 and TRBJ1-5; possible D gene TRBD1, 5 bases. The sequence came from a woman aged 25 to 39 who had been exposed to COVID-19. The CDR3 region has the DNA TGCAGTGCTAGTCCGGGGGGTCGGGGCAATCAGCCCCAGCATTTT. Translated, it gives CSASPGGRGNQPQHF.